This T cell receptor beta chain was identified in a study of T cell repertoires in cytomegalovirus infection. Study information: Public TCR beta signatures indicated both CMV infection and matching HLA type.

This clonotype was seen a handful of times. Its matching antigen is unknown. Notes on the study in general: Clonotype analysis showed dominance of the ex vivo response by HLA-C-restricted CMV-specific TCR beta clonotypes.

V lost 5 bases and J lost 6; bases outside the gene matches: 18. Germline CDR1 reads MDHEN; CDR2 reads SYDVKM. This CDR3 is 18 amino acids long. Each CDR3 protein is one row after TCRdb ran MiXCR on the reads. The sample yields fewer than 900,000 distinct CDR3 sequences, almost 30% seen once. The sample here was cultured CD8+ T cells from PBMCs, taken from culture after CMV antigen stimulation. The clonotype originates from a human donor in good health (CMV status not recorded). Some clones in this sample may be carry-over from other donors' samples. The chain employs TRBV28 and TRBJ2-1; the match to TRBD2 covers 8 bases. The CDR3 sequence: CASSPRSEAGDPGNEQFF. CDR3 nucleotides: TGTGCCAGCAGTCCGCGAAGTGAAGCGGGGGACCCTGGCAATGAGCAGTTCTTC.